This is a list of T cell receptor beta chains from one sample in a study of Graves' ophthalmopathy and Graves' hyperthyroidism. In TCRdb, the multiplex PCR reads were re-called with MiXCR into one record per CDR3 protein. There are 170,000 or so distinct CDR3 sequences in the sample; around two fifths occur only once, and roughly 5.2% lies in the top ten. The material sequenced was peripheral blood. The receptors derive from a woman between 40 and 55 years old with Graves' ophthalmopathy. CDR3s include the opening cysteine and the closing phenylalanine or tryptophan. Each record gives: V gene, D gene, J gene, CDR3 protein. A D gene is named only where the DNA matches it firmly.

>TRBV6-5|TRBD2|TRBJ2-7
CASSYSLAGGSYEQYF
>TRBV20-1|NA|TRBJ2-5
CSARGLTVQETQYF
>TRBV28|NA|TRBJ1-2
CASSLFRGFNYGYTF
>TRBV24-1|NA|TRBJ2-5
CATSDSGGASETQYF
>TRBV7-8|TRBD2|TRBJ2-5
CASSLGTSGRQTQYF
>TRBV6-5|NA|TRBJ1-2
CTSSYSAGVGYTF
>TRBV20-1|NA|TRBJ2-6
CSALDRYSGANVLTF
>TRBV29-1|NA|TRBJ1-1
CSAQNAEAFF
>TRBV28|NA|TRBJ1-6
CASRGPNSPLHF
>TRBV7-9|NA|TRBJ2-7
CASRVGGGDYEQYF
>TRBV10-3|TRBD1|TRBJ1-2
CAIRDRGGVSGYTF
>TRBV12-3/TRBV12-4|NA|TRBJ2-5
CASSSSGGTETQYF
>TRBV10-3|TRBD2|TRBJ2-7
CATQGLAGVYEQYF
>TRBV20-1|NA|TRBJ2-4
CSACEGGKNIQYF
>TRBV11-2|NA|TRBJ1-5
CASSLDRSSNQPQHF
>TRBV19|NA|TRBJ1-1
CASSMKTAPYTEAFF
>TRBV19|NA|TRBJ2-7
CATRGGTAFEQYF
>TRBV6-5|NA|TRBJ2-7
CASSYSEGFEQYF
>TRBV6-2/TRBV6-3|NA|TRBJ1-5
CASSYSLGGGNQPQHF
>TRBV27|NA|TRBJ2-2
CASGRPGTDGRGGELFF
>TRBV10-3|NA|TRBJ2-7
CAIKTASSYEQYF
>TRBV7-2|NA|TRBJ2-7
CASSLGLASEQYF
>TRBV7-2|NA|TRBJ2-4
CASSLGSPGVNIQYF
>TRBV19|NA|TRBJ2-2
CASSIGLERKNTGELFF
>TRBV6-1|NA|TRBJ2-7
CASSPSGAGTFTYF
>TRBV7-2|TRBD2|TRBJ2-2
CASSRSGTPGELFF
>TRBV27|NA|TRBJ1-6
CASSLGAERGSPLHF
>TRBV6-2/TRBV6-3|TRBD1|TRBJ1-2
CASSTIGTGEGYTF
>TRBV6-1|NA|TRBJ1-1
CASSARGDEAFF
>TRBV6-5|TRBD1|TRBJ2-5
CASSSGQALETQYF
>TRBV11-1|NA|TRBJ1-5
CASSLDRWGESNQPQHF
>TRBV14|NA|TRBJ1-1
CASSHGGLNTEAFF
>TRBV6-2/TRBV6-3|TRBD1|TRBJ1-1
CASSSYRGKAFF
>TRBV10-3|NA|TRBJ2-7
CASSWGSSYEQYF
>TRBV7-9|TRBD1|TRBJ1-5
CASSFGTGNNQPQHF
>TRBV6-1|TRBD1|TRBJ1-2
CASSLNRGLGYGYTF
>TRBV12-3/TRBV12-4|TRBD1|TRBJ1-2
CASTRGLGQGACTF